This TCR beta chain was observed in a study of T cell responses to AZD1222 COVID-19 vaccine. CDR3 length: 15 amino acids. V gave up 4 bases and J gave up 2 bases; unmatched junction bases: 5. The germline V gene encodes CDR1 GTSNPN and CDR2 SVGIG (reference sequence). Sequenced by immunoSEQ multiplex PCR; TCRdb stores in-frame clones only, minus some. This table has under 150,000 clones, 80% to 95% appearing once. This material consisted of peripheral blood, taken 28 days after the second AZD1222 dose. The chain couples TRBV30 to TRBJ1-6; 7 bases are a match to TRBD1. The sequence was collected from an adult who received the AZD1222 COVID-19 vaccine. The CDR3, as DNA: TGTGCCTGGACGGGACAGATAACCTATAATTCACCCCTCCACTTT. Protein product: CAWTGQITYNSPLHF.